This T cell receptor beta chain was captured in a study of blood T cell repertoires in COVID-19 (dated by TCRdb to about 2020). In terms of the full investigation: Samples from collaborators originated in the United States, Italy and Spain and spanned both the acute and convalescent phases of COVID-19. The samples were drawn from the first 160 participants of the ongoing ImmuneRACE study and from 950 to 1,500 subjects provided by 6 global collaborators. The material from the prospective study consisted of cDNA or gDNA derived from T cells, B-cell-depleted T cells, or PBMCs. Sample metadata almost always included a de-identified subject ID, COVID-19 status, age in years and sex. HLA class I and class II types, where available, came from metadata supplied by the sample provider rather than from assay-based typing. The repertoires were released in a freely available public database meant as a resource for research on the immune response to SARS-CoV-2. The dataset comprised deeply sampled blood TCRbeta repertoires from subjects exposed to, actively infected with, or recovered from COVID-19. Results and caveats for the whole study, not just this receptor: How much clinical and demographic metadata was included differed by source and by participant, and the metadata was provided uncurated.

In the case of this clone: Which antigen it targets is not known. No much larger clone exists at a distance of one base, and base qualities are not known.

CDR1 SEHNR and CDR2 FQNEAQ were looked up in the germline V gene (reference sequence). Including the terminal cysteine and phenylalanine, the CDR3 comprises 14 residues. Just the 42-base CDR3 DNA is kept, in frame starting at base 1. Compared with germline, V lacks 3 bases and J lacks 5 bases; bases without a gene match: 4. The immunoSEQ Assay, a bias-controlled multiplex PCR, was used to amplify TCRbeta CDR3 regions from genomic DNA. The original pipeline was this. Within the assay, amplification of reference gene primers was used to estimate how many nucleated cells each sample contained. Sequence reads were collapsed and filtered to measure the absolute abundance of every unique TCRbeta CDR3 rearrangement. For each sample, productive Simpson clonality was calculated by taking the square root of Simpson's diversity index across productive rearrangements. TCRdb holds this immuneACCESS table with in-frame rearrangements only. Some clones are missing; in checked studies, unresolved V genes explain under half, and the rest has no known cause. That table gives V, J and clone size, and the DNA gave D and trimming. Present in this sample are roughly 200,000 clones, under 85% of which were seen just once. Jointly, the top ten make up under 10% of the sample.

At one collaborating source in Seattle, patients were enrolled during active infection and were followed longitudinally through the course of disease. Collaborating institutions collected whole blood in K2EDTA tubes following their own protocols. For TCRbeta analysis, collaborators shipped samples in one of three forms: frozen whole blood, isolated PBMCs, or DNA extracted from either of those sample types. This chain joins TRBV7-9 to TRBJ2-5; 9 central nucleotides agree with TRBD2. Sequenced sample: peripheral blood. The sequence was obtained from an elderly woman with COVID-19, enrolled during active disease. The CDR3: CASSFSGGGETQYF. The sequence in DNA is TGTGCCAGCAGCTTTAGCGGGGGCGGTGAGACCCAGTACTTC. With the portions outside the CDR3 filled from the reference TRBV7-9 and TRBJ2-5 genes, the complete variable region becomes DTGVSQNPRHKITKRGQNVTFRCDPISEHNRLYWYRQTLGQGPEFLTYFQNEAQLEKSRLLSDRFSAERPKGSFSTLEIQRTEQGDSAMYLCASSFSGGGETQYFGPGTRLLVL.